This T cell receptor beta chain was found in a study of blood T cell repertoires in COVID-19. Overall study context: The study drew acute and convalescent COVID-19 samples from the United States, Italy and Spain.

Sequencing used immunoSEQ multiplex PCR; TCRdb keeps in-frame clones, though not all of them. The sample includes around 700,000 clones, around 90% of them seen just once. This clone was seen a handful of times. The CDR3 consists of 13 residues. The V end lost 5 bases, the J end lost 8 bases, and 12 bases lay between the germline ends. Looked up from germline, CDR1 is KGHSH and CDR2 is LQKENI. This clonotype was obtained from a woman between 18 and 29 years old with acute or convalescent COVID-19. This chain links TRBV18 with TRBJ1-4; D possibly corresponds to TRBD1 (6 bases). The sequenced sample was peripheral blood. The CDR3 DNA is TGTGCCAGCTCAAAGGGGGTTGACGAAAAACTGTTTTTT. Translating gives CASSKGVDEKLFF.